The present entry profiles one T cell receptor (beta chain) with its context. The repertoire was sequenced with immunoSEQ multiplex PCR; TCRdb's copy has only in-frame clones and lacks some. Among hundreds of thousands of clones listed, 88% were seen once. This record comes from a study of Ad26.COV2.S vaccination and SARS-CoV-2 variants. Treatment: about 20 received Ad26.COV2.S at low or high dose, single or two shots; about five received placebo; per-sample allocation not given. Repertoires come from day 63 after the first vaccine or placebo injection. This material consisted of peripheral blood, taken in a trial of Ad26.COV2.S vaccine versus placebo. The clonotype was recovered from a person between 18 and 59 years old who received the Ad26.COV2.S COVID-19 vaccine or a placebo.

The CDR3 sequence: CASSGPGQENEQFF. CDR3 nucleotide sequence: TGTGCCAGCAGCGGACCGGGACAGGAGAATGAGCAGTTCTTC. The chain recombines TRBV9 with TRBJ2-1; 8 nucleotides agree with TRBD1. Germline values: CDR1 SGDLS, CDR2 YYNGEE. This CDR3 has 14 amino acids. With V trimmed by 3 bases and J by 7 bases, 6 bases remained unmatched. Combining the CDR3 with reference TRBV9 and TRBJ2-1 gives the whole variable domain DSGVTQTPKHLITATGQRVTLRCSPRSGDLSVYWYQQSLDQGLQFLIQYYNGEERAKGNILERFSAQQFPDLHSELNLSSLELGDSALYFCASSGPGQENEQFFGPGTRLTVL.